This T cell receptor (beta chain) was identified in a study of T cell responses to AZD1222 COVID-19 vaccine. Whole-study results and caveats: Possibly, clonal diversity was underestimated; donors were largely white British and included more females. At baseline, just 6 or 7 AZD1222 recipients tested seropositive.

Libraries were prepared by immunoSEQ multiplex PCR; TCRdb keeps only in-frame clonotypes and omits some of them. The table lists over 110,000 clones, roughly nine tenths of them singletons, with 9% to 9.5% in the top ten. Remarks on this clone: The antigen remains undetermined.

Germline trimming cut 6 bases from V and 2 bases from J; bases unmatched to any gene: 12. The length of the CDR3 is 16 residues. Germline lookup yields CDR1 MNHEY and CDR2 SVGEGT. This specimen consisted of peripheral blood, obtained 28 days after the second AZD1222 dose. This chain joins TRBV6-2 or TRBV6-3 and TRBJ2-5, with 7 positions matching TRBD2. The source is an adult who received the AZD1222 COVID-19 vaccine. The CDR3, as DNA: TGTGCCAGCAGCCCCTACATGGGGCGGGGGCAAGAGACCCAGTACTTC. It codes for CASSPYMGRGQETQYF.